The 15 T cell receptor beta chains presented below share a single source sample, sequenced in a study of blood T cell repertoires in COVID-19. Using immunoSEQ multiplex PCR, the repertoire was profiled, and TCRdb retains in-frame clones only, with some absent. The profile covers 300,000 to 400,000 clones, with roughly 90% appearing a single time and about 4.2% taken by the ten largest. Sequencing was performed on PBMCs or T cells enriched from blood (not recorded which). These receptors came from a woman aged 25 to 39 who had been exposed to COVID-19.

The rearrangement joins TRBV18 to TRBJ1-4, with TRBD1 matching over 7 bases. The CDR3 is made up of 16 amino acids. Germline V gene sequence: CDR1 KGHSH, CDR2 LQKENI. The junction had 13 bases not matched to a gene; V was cut back by 6 bases and J by 6 bases. CDR3: CASSRDRLSMDEKLFF. The CDR3 DNA follows: TGTGCCAGCTCCCGGGACAGATTGAGCATGGATGAAAAACTGTTTTTT.

The CDR3 DNA is TGTGCCAGTAGTATCGCGGTCAGGCGAGGGGAAAAACTGTTTTTT. Translation: CASSIAVRRGEKLFF. The genes are TRBV19 and TRBJ1-4, with D uncertain. Germline assignment: CDR1 LNHDA and CDR2 SQIVND (reference sequence). The CDR3 length is 15 residues. Trimming stripped 3 bases from V and 8 bases from J, with 16 bases between.

The genes are TRBV13 and TRBJ2-7, with TRBD1 matching 9 bases. The V gene end was trimmed by 5 bases and the J gene end by 3 bases; junction bases not matched to a gene: 8. Germline V CDR1 and CDR2: PRHDT, FYEKMQ (reference sequence). This CDR3 has 15 residues. The CDR3 is CASSPEGQGHYEQYF. The DNA of the CDR3 is TGTGCCAGCAGCCCCGAGGGACAGGGACACTACGAGCAGTACTTC.

This clone showed up just once. The J gene is TRBJ2-7, the V gene TRBV7-9; possibly TRBD1 for D (6 bases). V was shortened by 1 base and J by 3 bases, with 10 bases between the two germline ends. The germline V gene encodes CDR1 SEHNR and CDR2 FQNEAQ (reference sequence). The CDR3 loop spans 14 amino acids. CDR3 region: CASSLVDRLYEQYF. CDR3 in DNA: TGTGCCAGCAGCTTAGTGGACAGACTCTACGAGCAGTACTTC.

This clone has a single count. This chain connects TRBV3-1 (or the pseudogene TRBV3-2) to TRBJ2-3; D ambiguous. Germline-derived CDR1 and CDR2 are LGHDT and YNNKEL (reference sequence). Between the trimmed V and J ends, which lost 4 bases and 2 bases, there was a span of 4 bases. The CDR3 sequence is 12 residues long. CDR3 sequence reads: CASSLVTDTQYF. The CDR3 region has the DNA TGTGCCAGCAGCCTCGTCACAGATACGCAGTATTTT.

This clone has just one count. V and J are TRBV6-4 and TRBJ2-2; 10 bases line up with TRBD2. This CDR3 spans 14 amino acids. J was trimmed by 7 bases and V by 6 bases; bases with no gene match: 5. The V gene's germline CDR1 is MRHNA and CDR2 SNTAGT. Here the CDR3 reads CASSASGGYGELFF. The CDR3 nucleotides read TGTGCCAGCAGCGCTAGCGGGGGATACGGGGAGCTGTTTTTT.

The V and J genes are TRBV5-5 and TRBJ1-6; no definite D call. This CDR3 contains 14 residues. V lost 4 bases and J lost 5, with 10 bases in between. Germline V gives CDR1 SGHKS, CDR2 YYEKEE (reference sequence). CDR3 DNA sequence: TGTGCCAGCAGCCATGCACATGATAATTCACCCCTCCACTTT. This gives the protein CASSHAHDNSPLHF.

This rearrangement joins TRBV24-1 to TRBJ1-1; D not resolved. CDR1 and CDR2 from the germline V gene are KGHDR and SFDVKD. V lost 3 bases, J lost 2 bases, and 12 bases lay in between. The CDR3 extends over 15 amino acids. As DNA, the CDR3 is TGTGCCACCAGTGATCCCCGGTATTTTAACACTGAAGCTTTCTTT. This sequence encodes CATSDPRYFNTEAFF.

The chain couples TRBV6-5 to TRBJ1-2, with unresolved D. Germline V gene lookup returns CDR1 MNHEY and CDR2 SVGAGI. The length of the CDR3 is 13 residues. Trimming took off 6 bases at V and 6 bases at J, with 14 bases between the two ends. The CDR3: CASSLRLGDGYTF. For the CDR3, the DNA is TGTGCCAGCAGCTTACGCCTGGGAGATGGCTACACCTTC.

This clone was recorded only once. This chain links TRBV20-1 with TRBJ1-2; 9 bases are shared with TRBD1. The CDR3 contains 11 residues. Germline CDR1 reads DFQATT; CDR2 reads SNEGSKA (reference sequence). The chain's CDR3 is CLGTGNYGYTF. As DNA, the CDR3 is TGCTTAGGGACAGGGAACTATGGCTACACCTTC.

The V call is TRBV5-4, the J call TRBJ1-2; 7 positions match TRBD1. The V gene's germline CDR1 is SGHNT and CDR2 YYREEE (reference sequence). Trimming took 4 bases from V and 3 from J; bases not matched to a gene: 9. CDR3 size: 15 residues. The CDR3 here is CASSQRQGLDYGYTF. For the CDR3, the DNA is TGTGCCAGCAGCCAGAGACAGGGTCTAGACTATGGCTACACCTTC.

This chain links TRBV10-1 with TRBJ1-5; D uncertain. Trimming took off 5 bases at V and 0 bases at J, with 5 bases between the two ends. Per germline, CDR1 WNHNN and CDR2 SYGVQD (reference sequence). This CDR3 comprises 13 residues. The CDR3 is CASSSFSNQPQHF. CDR3 sequence (DNA): TGCGCCAGCAGTTCCTTTAGCAATCAGCCCCAGCATTTT.

The chain couples TRBV19 to TRBJ2-1; TRBD2 agrees at 8 bases. The germline gives CDR1 LNHDA, CDR2 SQIVND (reference sequence). The CDR3 totals 20 residues. J lost 3 bases, V lost 5 bases, and 21 bases had no gene match. The CDR3 sequence: CASSPLRARGASQHYNEQFF. The CDR3 DNA follows: TGTGCCAGTAGTCCCCTTAGGGCGCGGGGGGCCTCTCAGCACTACAATGAGCAGTTCTTC.

J is TRBJ1-6 and V is TRBV7-2; 7 bases are shared with TRBD1. The CDR3 length is 13 residues. Trimming removed 5 bases from V and 10 bases from J; junction bases left unmatched: 5. Per germline, CDR1 SGHTA and CDR2 FQGNSA. CDR3 DNA: TGTGCCAGCAGCCCCGGGACAGTCTCACCCCTCCACTTT. This sequence encodes CASSPGTVSPLHF.

This chain links TRBV6-2 or TRBV6-3 with TRBJ2-1, with 12 bases lining up with TRBD1. The CDR3 is 15 residues long. Looked up from germline, CDR1 is MNHEY and CDR2 is SVGEGT. V lost 4 bases to trimming and J lost 5 bases; unmatched junction nucleotides: 3. The CDR3 DNA reads TGTGCCAGCAGTTTAGGGACAGGGGGCCACAATGAGCAGTTCTTC. This gives the protein CASSLGTGGHNEQFF.